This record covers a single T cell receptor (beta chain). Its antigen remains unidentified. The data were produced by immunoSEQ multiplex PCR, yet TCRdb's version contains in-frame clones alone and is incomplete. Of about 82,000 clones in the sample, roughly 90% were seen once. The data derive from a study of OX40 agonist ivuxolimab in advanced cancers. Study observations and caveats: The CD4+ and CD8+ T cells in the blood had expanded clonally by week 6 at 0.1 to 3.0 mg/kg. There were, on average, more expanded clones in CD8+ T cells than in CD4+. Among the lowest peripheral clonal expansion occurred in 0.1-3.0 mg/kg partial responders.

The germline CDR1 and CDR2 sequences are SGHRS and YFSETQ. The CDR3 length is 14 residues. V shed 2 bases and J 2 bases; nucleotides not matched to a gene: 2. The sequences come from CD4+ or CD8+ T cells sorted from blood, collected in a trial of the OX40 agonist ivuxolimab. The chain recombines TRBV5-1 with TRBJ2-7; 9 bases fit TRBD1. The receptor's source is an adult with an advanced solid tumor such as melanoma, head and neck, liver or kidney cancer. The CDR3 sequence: CASSFGTGTYEQYF. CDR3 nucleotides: TGCGCCAGCAGCTTTGGGACAGGGACCTACGAGCAGTACTTC.